A selection of T cell receptor beta chains follows, all from one sample in a study of lymphopenia after photon versus proton radiotherapy. The protocol was immunoSEQ multiplex PCR, while the TCRdb copy is restricted to in-frame clones and leaves out a portion. The table has roughly 53,000 clones, around 83% seen once; the top ten hold 25% to 35%. The sample in question was peripheral blood, obtained from a patient treated with photon-based radiotherapy. The source is a man aged 50 to 59 with gastric cancer. The CDR3 runs from the conserved cysteine through the conserved F or W. D genes are given only for firm matches.

. TRBV19 CASSSGYRTDTQYF
. TRBV29-1 CSVETVSSGNTIYF
. TRBV4-2 CASSQGQLVGYEQYF
. TRBV27 CASSFSRVQETQYF
TRBD2 TRBV2 CASSQLAGGYNEQFF
TRBD2 TRBV11-2 CASSAAGARSEQYF
. TRBV25-1 CASSGDRFSNYGYTF
TRBD2 TRBV27 CASSMSSGAGGEQFF
. TRBV7-9 CASSLFGLPKAKNIQYF
. TRBV7-2 CASSPVRSASPQETQYF
TRBD2 TRBV11-2 CASRTLAGGAKGQFF
TRBD1 TRBV19 CASSIARNRDRSTDTQYF
TRBD1 TRBV7-9 CASSAGTGTALGGYTF
. TRBV27 CASSSTESSYEQYF
TRBD2 TRBV4-2 CASSQVNLAGGQSATDTQYF
. TRBV7-2 CASSFFPGVNQPQHF
TRBD2 TRBV7-7 CASAAGEVFAETQYF
. TRBV21-1 CASTKRDFSYEQYF
. TRBV12-5 CASGFTGAEAFF
TRBD1 TRBV4-1 CASSPGQGGNYGYTF
. TRBV7-3 CASSLSSINTEAFF
TRBD1 TRBV25-1 CASSYRGLAGELFF
TRBD2 TRBV29-1 CSLGTSVADTQYF
. TRBV18 CASSPQETQYF
. TRBV5-4 CASSLGGAGEKLFF
. TRBV7-2 CASSLAREGYTF
TRBD2 TRBV9 CASSTGLAGTQLSYNEQFF
. TRBV30 CAWSRGSYNEQFF
. TRBV7-9 CASSPGTSTDTQYF
. TRBV15 CATSPGTLAYEQYF
. TRBV7-9 CASSLGENYGYTF
TRBD1 TRBV5-5 CASSPRTGVGTEAFF
. TRBV10-3 CAISDARPDEKLFF
. TRBV5-5 CASSFDLNTGELFF
TRBD1 TRBV23-1 CASSHQGRGGPNTEAFF
. TRBV6-5 CASSYQGGVHQETQYF
. TRBV28 CASSLFRMTYGYTF
TRBD1 TRBV6-1 CASKLGGADYGYTF
TRBD2 TRBV6-5 CASSLAGGSSYEQYF
. TRBV25-1 CASSALHNNEQFF
. TRBV19 CASSIGSGADEQFF
TRBD1 TRBV7-9 CASSRTGDGEAFF
. TRBV4-3 CASSQEGGQPQHF